This record concerns one T cell receptor (beta chain) sequence. Other DNA sequences in the sample encode the same CDR3. The data belong to a study of blood T cell repertoires in COVID-19. In the study overall: Sample material is recorded as cDNA or gDNA derived from T cells, B-cell-depleted T cells, or PBMCs.

Libraries were prepared by immunoSEQ multiplex PCR; TCRdb keeps only in-frame clonotypes and omits some of them. The sample yields about 350,000 clones, around 91% seen once. Trimming removed 0 bases at V and 4 bases at J, with 10 bases between. The germline CDR1 and CDR2 sequences are MNHEY and SVGAGI. The CDR3 is 15 amino acids. This clonotype was sampled from a young woman who had recovered from COVID-19. This chain uses TRBV6-5 with TRBJ1-3; D not certain. The sample taken for sequencing was peripheral blood. CDR3 protein: CASSYSTGSGNTIYF. The DNA of the CDR3 is TGTGCCAGCAGTTACTCAACGGGGTCCGGAAACACCATATATTTT.